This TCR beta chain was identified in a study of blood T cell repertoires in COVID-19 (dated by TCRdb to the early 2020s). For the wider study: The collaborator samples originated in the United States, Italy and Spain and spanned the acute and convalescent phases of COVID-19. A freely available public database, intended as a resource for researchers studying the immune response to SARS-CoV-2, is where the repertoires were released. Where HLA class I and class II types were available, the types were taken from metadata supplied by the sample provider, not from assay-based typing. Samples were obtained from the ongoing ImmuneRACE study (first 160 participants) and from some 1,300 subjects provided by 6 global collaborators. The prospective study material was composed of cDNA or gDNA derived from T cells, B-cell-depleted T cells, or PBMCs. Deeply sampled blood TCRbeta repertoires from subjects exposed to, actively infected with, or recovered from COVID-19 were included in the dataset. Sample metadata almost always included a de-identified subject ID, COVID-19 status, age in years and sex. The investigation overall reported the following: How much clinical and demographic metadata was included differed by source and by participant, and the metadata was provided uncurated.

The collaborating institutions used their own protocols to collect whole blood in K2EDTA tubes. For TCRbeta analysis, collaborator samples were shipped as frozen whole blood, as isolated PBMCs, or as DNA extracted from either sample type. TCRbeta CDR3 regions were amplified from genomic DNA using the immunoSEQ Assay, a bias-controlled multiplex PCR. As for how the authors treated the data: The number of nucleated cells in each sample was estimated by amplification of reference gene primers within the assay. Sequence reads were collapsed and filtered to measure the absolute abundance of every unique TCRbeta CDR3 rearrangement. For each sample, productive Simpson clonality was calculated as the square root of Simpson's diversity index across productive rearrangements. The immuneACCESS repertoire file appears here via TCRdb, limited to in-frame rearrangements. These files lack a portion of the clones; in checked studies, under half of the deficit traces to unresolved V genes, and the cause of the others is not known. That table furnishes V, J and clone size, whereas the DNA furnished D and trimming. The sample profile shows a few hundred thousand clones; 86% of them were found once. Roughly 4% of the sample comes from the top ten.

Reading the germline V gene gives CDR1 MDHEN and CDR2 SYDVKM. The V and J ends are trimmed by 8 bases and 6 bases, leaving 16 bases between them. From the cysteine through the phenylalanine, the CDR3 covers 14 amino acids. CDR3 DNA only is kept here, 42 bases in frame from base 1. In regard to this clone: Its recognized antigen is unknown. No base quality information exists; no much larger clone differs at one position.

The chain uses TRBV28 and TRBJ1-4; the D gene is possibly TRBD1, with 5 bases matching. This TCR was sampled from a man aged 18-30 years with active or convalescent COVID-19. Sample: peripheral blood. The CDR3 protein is CASWGSREDEKLFF. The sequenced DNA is TGTGCCAGCTGGGGATCCAGGGAGGATGAAAAACTGTTTTTT.